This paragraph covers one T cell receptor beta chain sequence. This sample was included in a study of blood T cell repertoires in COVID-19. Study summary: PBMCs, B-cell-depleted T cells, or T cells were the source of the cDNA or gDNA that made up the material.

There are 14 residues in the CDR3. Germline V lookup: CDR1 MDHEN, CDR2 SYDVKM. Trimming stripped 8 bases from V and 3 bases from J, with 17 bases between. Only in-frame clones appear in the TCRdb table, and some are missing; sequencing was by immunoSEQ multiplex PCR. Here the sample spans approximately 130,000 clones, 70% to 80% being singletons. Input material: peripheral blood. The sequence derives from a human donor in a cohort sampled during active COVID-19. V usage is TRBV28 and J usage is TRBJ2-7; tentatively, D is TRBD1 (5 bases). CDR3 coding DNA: TGTGCCAGCTTAAAGGGGCGGCAGCACTACGAGCAGTACTTC. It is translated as CASLKGRQHYEQYF. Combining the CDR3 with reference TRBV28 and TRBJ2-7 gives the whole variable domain DVKVTQSSRYLVKRTGEKVFLECVQDMDHENMFWYRQDPGLGLRLIYFSYDVKMKEKGDIPEGYSVSREKKERFSLILESASTNQTSMYLCASLKGRQHYEQYFGPGTRLTVT.